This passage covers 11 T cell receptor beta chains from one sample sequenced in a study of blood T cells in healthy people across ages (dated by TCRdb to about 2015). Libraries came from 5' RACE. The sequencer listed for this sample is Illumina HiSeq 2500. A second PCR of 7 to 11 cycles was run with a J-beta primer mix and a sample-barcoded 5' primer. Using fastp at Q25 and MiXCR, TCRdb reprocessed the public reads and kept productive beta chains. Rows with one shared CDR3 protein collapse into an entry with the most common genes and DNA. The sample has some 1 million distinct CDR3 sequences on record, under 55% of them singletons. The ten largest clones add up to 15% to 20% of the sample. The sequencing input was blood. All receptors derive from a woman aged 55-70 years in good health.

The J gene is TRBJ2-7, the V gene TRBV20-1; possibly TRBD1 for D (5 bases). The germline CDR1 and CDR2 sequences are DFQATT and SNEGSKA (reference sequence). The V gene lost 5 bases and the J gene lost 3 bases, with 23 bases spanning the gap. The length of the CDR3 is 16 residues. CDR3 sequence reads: CSAQGDLPYPVYEQYF. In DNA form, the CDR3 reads TGCAGTGCTCAGGGTGACTTACCTTACCCCGTCTACGAGCAGTACTTC.

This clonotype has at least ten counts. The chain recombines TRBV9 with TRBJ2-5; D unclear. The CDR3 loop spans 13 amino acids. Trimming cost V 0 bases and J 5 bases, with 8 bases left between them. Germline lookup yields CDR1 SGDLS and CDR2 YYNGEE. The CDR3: CASSVEPAETQYF. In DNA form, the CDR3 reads TGTGCCAGCAGCGTAGAGCCAGCGGAGACCCAGTACTTC.

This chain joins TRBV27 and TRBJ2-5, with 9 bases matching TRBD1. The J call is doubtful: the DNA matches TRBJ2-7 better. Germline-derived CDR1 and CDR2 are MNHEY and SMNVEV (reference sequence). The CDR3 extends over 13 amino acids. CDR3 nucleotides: TGTGCCAGCCGCGAACGGGACAGGGTCGAGCAGTACTTC. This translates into CASRERDRVEQYF.

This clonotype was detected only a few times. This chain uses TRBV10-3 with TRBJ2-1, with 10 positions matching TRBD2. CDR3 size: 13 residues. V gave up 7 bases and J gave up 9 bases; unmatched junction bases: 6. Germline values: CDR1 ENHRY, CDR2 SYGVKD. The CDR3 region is CAITGAGGGEQFF. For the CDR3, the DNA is TGTGCCATCACAGGAGCGGGAGGGGGTGAGCAGTTCTTC.

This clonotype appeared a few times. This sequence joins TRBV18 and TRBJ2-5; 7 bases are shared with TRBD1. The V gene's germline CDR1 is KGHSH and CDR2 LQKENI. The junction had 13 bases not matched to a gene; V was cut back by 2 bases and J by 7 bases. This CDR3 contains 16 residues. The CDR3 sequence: CASSPSEMDRWGTQYF. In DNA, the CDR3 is TGTGCCAGCTCACCATCAGAGATGGACAGGTGGGGGACCCAGTACTTC.

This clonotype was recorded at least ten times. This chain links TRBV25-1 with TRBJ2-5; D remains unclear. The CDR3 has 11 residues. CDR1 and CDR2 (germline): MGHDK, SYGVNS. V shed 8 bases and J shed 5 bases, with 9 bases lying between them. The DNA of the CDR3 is TGTGCCAGCCGTTCCGTGGAGACCCAGTACTTC. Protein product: CASRSVETQYF.

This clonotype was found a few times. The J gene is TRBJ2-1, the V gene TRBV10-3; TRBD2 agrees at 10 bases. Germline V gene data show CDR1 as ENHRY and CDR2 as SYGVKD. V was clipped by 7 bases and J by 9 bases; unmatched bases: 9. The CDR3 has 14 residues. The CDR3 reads CAIKGGTSVSEQFF. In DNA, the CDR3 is TGTGCCATCAAGGGCGGGACTAGCGTTAGTGAGCAGTTCTTC.

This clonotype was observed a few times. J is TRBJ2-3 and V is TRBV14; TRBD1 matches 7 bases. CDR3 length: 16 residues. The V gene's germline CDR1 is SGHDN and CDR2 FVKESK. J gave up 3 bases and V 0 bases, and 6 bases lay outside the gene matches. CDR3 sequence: CASSQDVRGPTDTQYF. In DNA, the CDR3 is TGTGCCAGCAGCCAAGATGTGAGGGGGCCTACAGATACGCAGTATTTT.

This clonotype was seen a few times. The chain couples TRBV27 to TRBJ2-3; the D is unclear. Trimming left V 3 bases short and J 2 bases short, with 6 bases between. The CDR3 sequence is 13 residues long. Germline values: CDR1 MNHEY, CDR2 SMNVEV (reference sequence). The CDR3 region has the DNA TGTGCCAGCAGTTTTACGGACACAGATACGCAGTATTTT. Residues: CASSFTDTDTQYF.

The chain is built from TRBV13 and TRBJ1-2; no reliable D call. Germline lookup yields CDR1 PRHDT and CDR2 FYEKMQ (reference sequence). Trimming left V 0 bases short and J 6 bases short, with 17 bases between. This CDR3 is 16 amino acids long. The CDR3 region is CASSLGVSPGANGYTF. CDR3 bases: TGTGCCAGCAGCTTAGGAGTCTCCCCGGGAGCGAATGGCTACACCTTC.

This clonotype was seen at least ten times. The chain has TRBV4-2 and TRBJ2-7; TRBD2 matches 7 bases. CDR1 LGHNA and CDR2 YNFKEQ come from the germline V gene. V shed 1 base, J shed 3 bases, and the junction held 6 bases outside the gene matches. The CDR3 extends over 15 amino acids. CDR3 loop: CASSQAGGAGYEQYF. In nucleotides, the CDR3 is TGTGCCAGCAGCCAAGCGGGAGGCGCGGGCTACGAGCAGTACTTC.